The 7 T cell receptor beta chains reported below all come from one sample, sequenced in a study of response to subunit inactivated influenza vaccine. MiXCR, run by TCRdb on the RT-PCR reads, gives a single entry per CDR3 protein. The profile covers about 780,000 distinct CDR3 sequences, with less than 20% appearing a single time and approximately 11% taken by the ten largest. Here the sequenced sample was PBMCs from blood, taken 5 days after vaccination. The receptors stem from a man aged 50 or older who received an inactivated influenza vaccine.

Ten or more counts support this clonotype. The chain uses TRBV29-1 and TRBJ2-2; TRBD1 agrees at 7 bases. CDR3 length: 13 residues. Germline V gene data show CDR1 as SQVTM and CDR2 as ANQGSEA. Trimming removed 8 bases from V and 1 base from J; junction bases left unmatched: 4. CDR3 DNA: TGCAGCTGCAGACAGGGGAACACCGGGGAGCTGTTTTTT. Its translation: CSCRQGNTGELFF.

The J gene is TRBJ2-7, the V gene TRBV7-8, with D hard to call. The CDR3 extends over 15 amino acids. Germline CDR1 SGHVS, CDR2 FQNEAQ. V lost 0 bases, J lost 3 bases, and 12 bases lay in between. The CDR3 DNA reads TGTGCCAGCAGCTTAGCGGAATGGGATTACTACGAGCAGTACTTC. This encodes CASSLAEWDYYEQYF.

The chain is built from TRBV27 and TRBJ2-7, with D perhaps TRBD2 (5 bases). There are 15 residues in the CDR3. V lost 4 bases, J lost 5 bases, and 18 bases lay in between. Germline loops: CDR1 MNHEY, CDR2 SMNVEV (reference sequence). The chain's CDR3 is CASSSTDFPLDEQYF. CDR3 in DNA: TGTGCCAGCAGTTCGACGGACTTTCCCCTCGACGAGCAGTACTTC.

The rearrangement uses TRBV6-2 or TRBV6-3 and TRBJ1-1; D gene unclear. V lost 6 bases to trimming and J lost 0 bases, with 8 bases between them. The CDR3 consists of 13 residues. CDR1 is MNHEY and CDR2 is SVGEGT in the germline V gene. The CDR3 reads CASSTVLNTEAFF. In DNA form, the CDR3 reads TGTGCCAGCAGCACCGTCCTGAACACTGAAGCTTTCTTT.

This clonotype showed up just a few times. V and J are TRBV20-1 and TRBJ1-1; 7 nucleotides line up with TRBD1. The J segment lost 7 bases and the V segment lost 5 bases, leaving 4 bases of the junction unmatched. The CDR3 spans 11 residues. Germline V gene lookup returns CDR1 DFQATT and CDR2 SNEGSKA (reference sequence). The CDR3 DNA follows: TGCAGTGCTCGCCAGGGGGTTGAAGCTTTCTTT. Protein: CSARQGVEAFF.

This clonotype was seen a handful of times. This rearrangement joins TRBV5-1 to TRBJ1-3; the D gene is possibly TRBD1 (5 bases). Germline V gene lookup returns CDR1 SGHRS and CDR2 YFSETQ. Trimming took 4 bases from V and 2 from J, leaving 13 bases between them. The CDR3 is made up of 15 amino acids. The CDR3 coding sequence is TGCGCCAGCAGCCCAGACAGTTCGACTGGAAACACCATATATTTT. Translation gives CASSPDSSTGNTIYF.

This clonotype was picked up many times. The J gene is TRBJ2-5, the V gene TRBV24-1; 8 bases are a match to TRBD1. Trimming at V came to 3 bases and at J to 4 bases, leaving 12 bases not matched to a gene. CDR1 and CDR2 from the germline V gene are KGHDR and SFDVKD. The CDR3 consists of 17 residues. For the CDR3, the DNA is TGTGCCACCAGTGATCCCACCCCAGGGGGCTTAATAGAGACCCAGTACTTC. Encoded protein: CATSDPTPGGLIETQYF.